What follows are 18 T cell receptor beta chains derived from one specimen sequenced in a study of radiotherapy plus CTLA-4 blockade in lung cancer. Here immunoSEQ multiplex PCR was the method, and the copy in TCRdb shows in-frame clones only, minus some. The table lists 110,000 or so clones, about four fifths of them singletons. The material sequenced was peripheral blood, taken from a patient treated with radiotherapy plus ipilimumab. The source of these receptors is a human donor with non-small cell lung cancer who had a partial response to radiotherapy plus ipilimumab.

The chain has TRBV28 and TRBJ1-5; TRBD1 matches 7 bases. The germline V gene has CDR1 MDHEN and CDR2 SYDVKM. J lost 1 base, V lost 6 bases, and 9 bases had no gene match. The CDR3 loop spans 16 amino acids. CDR3 loop: CASSAYGTVSNQPQHF. DNA of the CDR3: TGTGCCAGCAGCGCCTATGGGACAGTAAGCAATCAGCCCCAGCATTTT.

The rearrangement joins TRBV10-3 to TRBJ2-3, with 8 bases lining up with TRBD1. The CDR3 is 14 amino acids. The V segment lost 6 bases and the J segment 2 bases; nucleotides outside the gene matches: 4. The V gene's germline CDR1 is ENHRY and CDR2 SYGVKD. This CDR3 reads CAIRGTGNTDTQYF. The CDR3 region has the DNA TGTGCCATCAGAGGGACAGGTAACACAGATACGCAGTATTTT.

The gene calls are TRBV5-4 and TRBJ2-3, with D perhaps matching TRBD2 (6 bases). Trimming stripped 2 bases from V and 3 bases from J, with 10 bases between. In germline, CDR1 is SGHNT, CDR2 YYREEE (reference sequence). The CDR3 runs to 14 residues. The CDR3 bases are TGTGCCAGCAGCTTATCCGGGAGTACAGATACGCAGTATTTT. Translation: CASSLSGSTDTQYF.

This clone was found a few times. The chain links TRBV15 to TRBJ2-1; TRBD2 matches at 15 bases. Germline V gene lookup returns CDR1 LNHNV and CDR2 YYDKDF (reference sequence). This CDR3 comprises 19 residues. V lost 5 bases, J lost 8 bases, and 16 bases stayed unmatched. The CDR3 here is CATSDGLAGGTFRRDEQFF. Written as DNA, the CDR3 is TGTGCCACCAGCGATGGACTAGCGGGAGGGACGTTTCGACGTGATGAGCAGTTCTTC. The full variable domain, rest sourced from reference TRBV15 and TRBJ2-1, is DAMVIQNPRYQVTQFGKPVTLSCSQTLNHNVMYWYQQKSSQAPKLLFHYYDKDFNNEADTPDNFQSRRPNTSFCFLDIRSPGLGDTAMYLCATSDGLAGGTFRRDEQFFGPGTRLTVL.

The chain couples TRBV4-3 to TRBJ2-4; 13 nucleotides match TRBD2. The J segment lost 2 bases and the V segment lost 4 bases, leaving 14 bases of the junction unmatched. The CDR3 consists of 20 residues. The germline CDR1 and CDR2 sequences are LGHNA and YSLEER. CDR3 DNA sequence: TGCGCCAGCAGCCGGACTAGCGGGAGAAGGGGGACGCCGACCAAAAACATTCAGTACTTC. Translating gives CASSRTSGRRGTPTKNIQYF.

V is TRBV5-8 and J is TRBJ1-2; D may be TRBD1 (6 bases). This CDR3 has 16 amino acids. CDR1 and CDR2 (germline): SGHTS, YDEGEE. With 4 bases removed from V and 1 base from J, the gap between germline ends came to 17 bases. CDR3 protein: CASSTAGTNYNYGYTF. The CDR3 DNA reads TGTGCCAGCAGCACCGCCGGGACAAACTATAACTATGGCTACACCTTC.

This chain connects TRBV5-6 to TRBJ1-1, with D tentatively TRBD1 (6 bases). Trimming left V 2 bases short and J 5 bases short, with 16 bases between. The germline V gene has CDR1 SGHDT and CDR2 YYEEEE. This CDR3 is 15 amino acids long. CDR3 nucleotides: TGTGCCAGCAGCTTTATTTTTTCAGGGGATACTGAAGCTTTCTTT. Translated: CASSFIFSGDTEAFF.

V is TRBV7-8 and J is TRBJ2-7, with 9 bases identical to TRBD2. Germline trimming cut 6 bases from V and 6 bases from J; bases unmatched to any gene: 9. The CDR3 length is 14 residues. Germline V gene data show CDR1 as SGHVS and CDR2 as FQNEAQ. The CDR3 DNA sequence: TGTGCCAGCAGGTTAAGGCGGGAGGGCCTCGAGCAGTACTTC. As protein: CASRLRREGLEQYF.

The chain couples TRBV4-1 to TRBJ2-7; D is perhaps TRBD1 (5 bases). V was trimmed by 1 base and J by 3 bases, leaving 13 bases between them. CDR3 length: 15 residues. Per the germline V gene, CDR1 is MGHRA and CDR2 is YSYEKL. CDR3 protein: CASSQVVGQGYEQYF. The CDR3 DNA is TGCGCCAGCAGCCAAGTTGTGGGCCAGGGCTACGAGCAGTACTTC.

The J gene is TRBJ2-2, the V gene TRBV7-2; 7 bases line up with TRBD1. The germline V gene has CDR1 SGHTA and CDR2 FQGNSA. The junction had 7 bases not matched to a gene; V was cut back by 11 bases and J by 1 base. The CDR3 is made up of 14 amino acids. Written as DNA, the CDR3 is TGTGCCGGAAGGGGGCGCGGGAACACCGGGGAGCTGTTTTTT. It is translated as CAGRGRGNTGELFF.

This clone was counted a single time. The chain couples TRBV9 to TRBJ2-1; perhaps TRBD1 as D (6 bases). V lost 2 bases, J lost 3 bases, and 12 bases lay in between. This CDR3 contains 15 residues. Per germline, CDR1 SGDLS and CDR2 YYNGEE. As DNA, the CDR3 is TGTGCCAGCAGCGTTCAGGGGAACCTCTACAATGAGCAGTTCTTC. Translating gives CASSVQGNLYNEQFF.

The chain is built from TRBV7-2 and TRBJ1-3; 9 bases are a match to TRBD1. CDR1 and CDR2 (germline): SGHTA, FQGNSA. The CDR3 totals 19 residues. V trimming: 2 bases; J trimming: 0 bases; junction bases outside the gene matches: 11. CDR3 sequence reads: CASSLLGQGVSSSGNTIYF. As DNA, the CDR3 is TGTGCCAGCAGCTTACTGGGACAGGGCGTTTCATCCTCTGGAAACACCATATATTTT.

This rearrangement joins TRBV6-5 to TRBJ1-5; the D gene is possibly TRBD1 (6 bases). The CDR3 runs to 13 residues. The germline gives CDR1 MNHEY, CDR2 SVGAGI. Trimming stripped 7 bases from V and 4 bases from J, with 11 bases between. The CDR3 sequence: CASTGGGNQPQHF. The CDR3 DNA is TGTGCCAGCACGGGGGGCGGGAATCAGCCCCAGCATTTT.

This chain uses TRBV7-3 with TRBJ2-1, with no clear D. Per the germline V gene, CDR1 is SGHTA and CDR2 is FQGTGA. Between the trimmed V and J ends, which lost 4 bases and 8 bases, there was a span of 12 bases. CDR3 length equals 13 residues. CDR3 DNA: TGTGCCAGCAGCTCTAGTCCACTGGATGAGCAGTTCTTC. Translating it yields CASSSSPLDEQFF. The full variable domain, with the rest looked up from reference TRBV7-3 and TRBJ2-1, is GAGVSQTPSNKVTEKGKYVELRCDPISGHTALYWYRQSLGQGPEFLIYFQGTGAADDSGLPNDRFFAVRPEGSVSTLKIQRTERGDSAVYLCASSSSPLDEQFFGPGTRLTVL.

The gene calls are TRBV28 and TRBJ1-5; 10 nucleotides agree with TRBD1. The CDR3 covers 14 residues. Per the germline V gene, CDR1 is MDHEN and CDR2 is SYDVKM. J lost 5 bases, V lost 4 bases, and 2 bases had no gene match. This CDR3 reads CASSWDRGYQPQHF. DNA of the CDR3: TGTGCCAGCAGTTGGGACAGGGGCTATCAGCCCCAGCATTTT.

V and J are TRBV5-6 and TRBJ2-7, with D maybe TRBD1 (5 bases). Germline V gene data show CDR1 as SGHDT and CDR2 as YYEEEE. CDR3 length equals 12 residues. The ends were cut back, 4 bases at V and 5 bases at J, with 10 bases in the middle. The CDR3 here is CASSPWGHEQYF. The CDR3 region has the DNA TGTGCCAGCAGCCCGTGGGGCCACGAGCAGTACTTC. Full variable domain (remainder filled in from reference TRBV5-6 and TRBJ2-7): DAGVTQSPTHLIKTRGQQVTLRCSPKSGHDTVSWYQQALGQGPQFIFQYYEEEERQRGNFPDRFSGHQFPNYSSELNVNALLLGDSALYLCASSPWGHEQYFGPGTRLTVT.

V is TRBV23-1 and J is TRBJ2-1, with a weak D call TRBD1 (7 bases). TRBV23-1 is given ORF status, its function remaining uncertain. The CDR3 extends over 12 amino acids. V shed 10 bases and J shed 8 bases, with 15 bases lying between them. As DNA, the CDR3 is TGCGCCACGAAAGACAGGGAGGATGAGCAGTTCTTC. This translates into CATKDREDEQFF.

This sequence joins TRBV13 and TRBJ2-7, with 10 bases matching TRBD2. This CDR3 is built from 15 residues. Trimming at V came to 6 bases and at J to 2 bases, leaving 7 bases not matched to a gene. Germline loops: CDR1 PRHDT, CDR2 FYEKMQ (reference sequence). CDR3 sequence (DNA): TGTGCCAGCAGACCCAGCGGGAGGGCCACCTACGAGCAGTACTTC. Translating gives CASRPSGRATYEQYF.